This T cell receptor (beta chain) is from a study of early T cells in non-severe SARS-CoV-2 infection. Across the whole study: Unsorted whole blood bulk RNA was sequenced, with unpaired chains.

The sample holds many counts of this clonotype. Each cDNA molecule carried a unique molecular identifier. MiXCR was run by TCRdb on the 5' RACE reads, yielding one entry per CDR3 protein. The sample contains 25,000 to 35,000 distinct CDR3 sequences, 5.7% of which appear only once. The CDR3 is made up of 13 amino acids. V was pared by 8 bases and J by 1 base, with 3 bases of the junction left unmatched. Germline-derived CDR1 and CDR2 are MDHEN and SYDVKM. The sequencing input was whole blood. This sequence originates from an adult who was a healthcare worker with PCR-confirmed SARS-CoV-2 infection or an uninfected control (not recorded which). The chain is built from TRBV28 and TRBJ2-3, with 7 bases aligning to TRBD2. The CDR3 region has the DNA TGTGCCAGCGGCCGGGGGGGCACAGATACGCAGTATTTT. Protein sequence: CASGRGGTDTQYF.